In this sample, the clone carrying this T cell receptor beta chain turned up once. Its antigen is not identified. Measured with immunoSEQ multiplex PCR; TCRdb has only the in-frame clones, and not every one. The sample has over 70,000 clones, less than 95% seen once. The CDR3 runs to 13 residues. Trimming pared 6 bases from V and 2 bases from J, leaving 10 bases between. Germline assignment: CDR1 MNHNY and CDR2 SVGAGI (reference sequence). The data are from a study of cytomegalovirus exposure and HLA in healthy donors. General observations from the study: In the roughly 110 validation repertoires, about 95% of cluster scores exceeded 0, per a later analysis. The dataset shows that most TCR sequences were rare, while some public TCRs occurred in many donors. Reportedly, cytomegalovirus status was diagnosed with high sensitivity and specificity.

Sequencing was carried out using PBMCs. The clonotype originates from a woman aged 18-35 years in good health and CMV-seronegative. This sequence joins TRBV6-6 and TRBJ1-1; D is unresolved. This CDR3 reads CASSPFLNTEAFF. The CDR3 coding sequence is TGTGCCAGCAGCCCTTTCCTTAACACTGAAGCTTTCTTT.